The clone carrying this TCR beta chain was detected many times. Antigen: not known. TCR beta CDR3 regions were amplified from RNA transcripts. An initial round of RT-PCR targeting the TCR CDR3 relied on the HTBI primer set. TCRdb independently ran MiXCR on the multiplex PCR reads; one entry per CDR3 protein. Of some 400,000 distinct CDR3 sequences in the sample, about 15% were seen once. The sample originates from a study of T cells in Graves' hyperthyroidism and ophthalmopathy. Study-level points and caveats: From stable hyperthyroidism, ophthalmopathy was separated by a 13 V-J model.

Uncontrolled infections, other autoimmune diseases, pregnancy or lactation led to exclusion of patients. Per the germline V gene, CDR1 is DFQATT and CDR2 is SNEGSKA (reference sequence). The length of the CDR3 is 14 residues. V trimming: 5 bases; J trimming: 4 bases; junction bases outside the gene matches: 9. The chain carries TRBV20-1 and TRBJ1-1; 8 positions agree with TRBD1. The clonotype comes from an older woman with Graves' hyperthyroidism. Sequencing was done on a sample of blood. The CDR3 loop is CSADDPQGATEAFF. CDR3 sequence (DNA): TGCAGTGCTGACGACCCTCAGGGGGCCACTGAAGCTTTCTTT.